This T cell receptor (beta chain) comes out of a study of control samples from healthy donors and cancer patients. The method was immunoSEQ multiplex PCR; TCRdb's version includes in-frame clones alone and lacks a portion of them. This table holds about 250,000 clones, over 75% found once. What was sequenced was PBMCs. This TCR derives from a woman in her fifties or sixties with lung cancer.

In DNA form, the CDR3 reads TGCGCCAGCAGCTTGTTTGGTACTAGCGCCGCAGATACGCAGTATTTT. Amino acids: CASSLFGTSAADTQYF. J is TRBJ2-3 and V is TRBV5-1; TRBD2 matches at 7 bases. The ends lost 1 base at V and 4 bases at J; junction bases unmatched: 9. This CDR3 has 16 amino acids. Per the germline V gene, CDR1 is SGHRS and CDR2 is YFSETQ.